This T cell receptor (beta chain) stems from a study of blood T cell repertoires in COVID-19. Germline assignment: CDR1 SNHLY and CDR2 FYNNEI. The CDR3 is 11 amino acids. The trim removed 4 bases at V and 16 bases at J, leaving 5 bases unmatched. Generated by immunoSEQ multiplex PCR, the TCRdb table keeps only in-frame clones and is missing some. Of approximately 490,000 clones listed, around 85% are singletons. This receptor was identified in a woman aged 55-70 years who had recovered from COVID-19. Sequencing was done on a sample of PBMCs or T cells enriched from blood (not recorded which). The chain links TRBV2 to TRBJ2-1; 9 bases align to TRBD1. The CDR3 reads CASSVTGGLFF. The CDR3 DNA reads TGTGCCAGCAGTGTGACAGGGGGGCTTTTCTTC.